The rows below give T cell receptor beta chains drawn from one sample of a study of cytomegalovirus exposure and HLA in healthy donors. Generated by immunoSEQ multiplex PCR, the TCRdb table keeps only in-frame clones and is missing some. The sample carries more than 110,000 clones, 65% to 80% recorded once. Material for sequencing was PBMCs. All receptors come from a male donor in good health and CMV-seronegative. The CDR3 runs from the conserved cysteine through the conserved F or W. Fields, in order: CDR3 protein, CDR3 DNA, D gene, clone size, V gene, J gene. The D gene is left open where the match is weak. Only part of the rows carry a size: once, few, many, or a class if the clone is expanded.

CASRNLREKLFF	TGTGCCAGTAGAAACCTGAGAGAAAAACTGTTTTTT	-	-	TRBV19	TRBJ1-4
CASSAAGTGTYEQYF	TGTGCCAGCAGTGCGGCCGGGACAGGAACCTACGAGCAGTACTTC	TRBD1	-	TRBV28	TRBJ2-7
CASSPGGGEEKLFF	TGTGCCAGCAGCCCCGGGGGAGGCGAGGAAAAACTGTTTTTT	-	once	TRBV7-9	TRBJ1-4
CASTSPGLIYRYTF	TGTGCCAGCACTTCTCCGGGACTCATATATCGCTACACCTTC	-	-	TRBV6-5	TRBJ1-2
CASSGADRGNTGELFF	TGTGCCAGCAGTGGAGCGGACAGGGGCAACACCGGGGAGCTGTTTTTT	TRBD1	-	TRBV2	TRBJ2-2
CSVEAFSYNEQFF	TGCAGCGTTGAAGCCTTCTCCTACAATGAGCAGTTCTTC	-	-	TRBV29-1	TRBJ2-1
CASSQDGGGVDTQYF	TGTGCCAGCAGCCAAGATGGGGGAGGGGTAGATACGCAGTATTTT	TRBD2	few	TRBV4-2	TRBJ2-3
CASSLRPGQGYEQYF	TGTGCCAGCAGCTTGAGGCCGGGACAGGGTTACGAGCAGTACTTC	TRBD1	-	TRBV5-5	TRBJ2-7
CASSVADRAGYGYTF	TGTGCCAGCAGCGTTGCGGACAGGGCTGGCTATGGCTACACCTTC	TRBD1	-	TRBV9	TRBJ1-2
CASSPTSGITNEQFF	TGTGCCAGCTCACCGACTAGCGGGATTACGAATGAGCAGTTCTTC	TRBD2	-	TRBV18	TRBJ2-1
CASSIQGNEQFF	TGTGCCAGCTCAATACAGGGTAATGAGCAGTTCTTC	-	-	TRBV18	TRBJ2-1
CASSPHQGSGIYNEQFF	TGTGCCAGCAGCCCCCACCAGGGGAGCGGGATATACAATGAGCAGTTCTTC	-	-	TRBV11-2	TRBJ2-1
CASSLRTSGSEELFF	TGTGCCAGCAGCCTCAGGACTAGCGGGAGCGAGGAGCTGTTTTTT	TRBD2	-	TRBV7-9	TRBJ2-2
CASSPRRGGRVNEQFF	TGTGCCAGCAGCCCGCGGCGGGGGGGCCGTGTAAATGAGCAGTTCTTC	TRBD2	-	TRBV7-2	TRBJ2-1
CASSPSTSYEQYF	TGTGCCAGCAGCCCGTCGACTAGCTACGAGCAGTACTTC	-	-	TRBV5-4	TRBJ2-7
CASSEQGTYGYTF	TGCGCCAGCAGCGAACAGGGTACCTATGGCTACACCTTC	-	-	TRBV5-1	TRBJ1-2
CASSPQQGAGINGGYTF	TGTGCCAGCAGCCCGCAACAGGGGGCCGGTATCAACGGTGGCTACACCTTC	TRBD1	-	TRBV11-2	TRBJ1-2
CASSLRLATGELFF	TGTGCCAGCAGCTTAAGGCTAGCCACCGGGGAGCTGTTTTTT	-	-	TRBV11-1	TRBJ2-2
CASSPDSSNYGYTF	TGTGCCAGCAGCCCCGACAGTTCAAACTATGGCTACACCTTC	-	-	TRBV25-1	TRBJ1-2
CASGTSGRGEQYF	TGTGCCAGCGGGACTAGCGGGAGAGGTGAGCAGTACTTC	TRBD2	once	TRBV6-5	TRBJ2-7
CASSFSGVETQYF	TGTGCCAGCAGTTTTAGCGGGGTAGAGACCCAGTACTTC	TRBD2	-	TRBV27	TRBJ2-5
CASSIPGQGPQETQYF	TGTGCCAGCAGCATCCCGGGACAGGGGCCCCAAGAGACCCAGTACTTC	TRBD1	-	TRBV14	TRBJ2-5
CASSRTGETQYF	TGTGCCAGCAGCCGAACAGGGGAGACCCAGTACTTC	-	few	TRBV4-2	TRBJ2-5
CASSIHRGEAFF	TGTGCCAGCAGCATACACCGGGGGGAAGCTTTCTTT	-	few	TRBV7-9	TRBJ1-1
CATSTKGAGTEAFF	TGTGCCACCAGCACAAAGGGGGCGGGCACTGAAGCTTTCTTT	TRBD1	-	TRBV15	TRBJ1-1
CGGGVPSGNTIYF	TGTGGGGGAGGGGTCCCCTCTGGAAACACCATATATTTT	-	-	TRBV7-9	TRBJ1-3
CATRKGGGSEQYF	TGTGCCACCAGAAAGGGGGGCGGGAGTGAGCAGTACTTC	-	-	TRBV15	TRBJ2-7
CASREGQGNTEAFF	TGTGCCAGCAGAGAAGGACAGGGGAACACTGAAGCTTTCTTT	TRBD1	-	TRBV2	TRBJ1-1
CASRASGSPGELFF	TGTGCCAGCAGGGCTAGCGGGAGCCCCGGGGAGCTGTTTTTT	TRBD2	-	TRBV9	TRBJ2-2
CASSQPRDSSYGYTF	TGTGCCAGTAGCCAACCCCGGGACAGCTCCTATGGCTACACCTTC	TRBD1	few	TRBV19	TRBJ1-2
CAISEGFGGQSPLHF	TGTGCCATCAGTGAGGGGTTCGGGGGGCAATCACCCCTCCACTTT	-	few	TRBV10-3	TRBJ1-6
CASSLASWGEYEQYF	TGCGCCAGCAGCTTGGCCTCTTGGGGAGAGTACGAGCAGTACTTC	-	-	TRBV5-1	TRBJ2-7
CASSLWGGTVYEQYF	TGCGCCAGCAGCTTGTGGGGGGGGACCGTTTACGAGCAGTACTTC	TRBD2	-	TRBV5-1	TRBJ2-7
CASSYGGEETQYF	TGTGCCAGCAGTTACGGGGGGGAAGAGACCCAGTACTTC	TRBD2	-	TRBV6-5	TRBJ2-5
CASSLGSGTGARGYTF	TGTGCCAGCAGCTTGGGTTCGGGGACAGGGGCGAGGGGCTACACCTTC	TRBD1	-	TRBV7-8	TRBJ1-2
CASSSDRGLETQYF	TGTGCCAGCAGCTCGGACAGGGGGCTGGAGACCCAGTACTTC	TRBD1	-	TRBV11-2	TRBJ2-5
CASSMGDRKNEQFF	TGTGCCAGTAGTATGGGGGACAGGAAGAATGAGCAGTTCTTC	TRBD1	-	TRBV19	TRBJ2-1
CASSLQPTSGSWNTQYF	TGTGCCAGCAGCCTCCAACCAACTAGCGGGAGCTGGAATACGCAGTATTTT	TRBD2	-	TRBV5-6	TRBJ2-3
CASSLTSGTYEQYF	TGTGCCAGCAGCTTGACTAGCGGGACCTACGAGCAGTACTTC	TRBD2	once	TRBV11-2	TRBJ2-7
CASSQDPQGAPGKLFF	TGCGCCAGCAGCCAAGACCCGCAGGGGGCCCCGGGGAAACTGTTTTTT	TRBD1	once	TRBV4-3	TRBJ1-4
CASSQVGEGLIRGEQYF	TGCGCCAGCAGCCAAGTGGGGGAGGGGTTGATTCGGGGCGAGCAGTACTTC	TRBD2	-	TRBV4-1	TRBJ2-7
CASSLGLAGGYEQYF	TGTGCCAGCAGCTTAGGCCTAGCGGGGGGCTACGAGCAGTACTTC	TRBD2	once	TRBV13	TRBJ2-7
CASSYDRANIGSPLHF	TGTGCCAGCAGCTATGACAGGGCGAATATCGGTTCACCCCTCCACTTT	TRBD1	-	TRBV7-2	TRBJ1-6
CASSLGGQRNYGYTF	TGTGCCAGCAGCTTAGGCGGGCAACGGAACTATGGCTACACCTTC	-	-	TRBV7-8	TRBJ1-2
CASSRTGGAAEAFF	TGTGCCAGCAGCCGAACAGGGGGAGCCGCTGAAGCTTTCTTT	TRBD1	-	TRBV11-2	TRBJ1-1
CASSLRDRGSNEQFF	TGCGCCAGCAGCTTGAGGGACAGGGGGAGTAATGAGCAGTTCTTC	TRBD1	-	TRBV5-1	TRBJ2-1
CASSYTGNPTDTQYF	TGTGCCAGCAGCTATACCGGGAACCCGACAGATACGCAGTATTTT	-	-	TRBV13	TRBJ2-3
CASSFGTGHEQYF	TGTGCCAGCAGCTTTGGGACAGGGCACGAGCAGTACTTC	TRBD1	-	TRBV5-4	TRBJ2-7
CASSPGQAYYGYTF	TGCGCCAGCAGCCCCGGACAGGCCTACTATGGCTACACCTTC	TRBD1	-	TRBV5-1	TRBJ1-2
CASSRLAGELTDTQYF	TGTGCCAGCAGCAGACTAGCGGGGGAGCTGACAGATACGCAGTATTTT	TRBD2	-	TRBV5-4	TRBJ2-3
CASSKGVSTNEKLFF	TGTGCCAGCAGCAAAGGTGTCTCAACTAATGAAAAACTGTTTTTT	-	-	TRBV21-1	TRBJ1-4
CASSRPGQGVYGYTF	TGCGCCAGCAGCCGTCCGGGACAGGGAGTCTATGGCTACACCTTC	TRBD1	few	TRBV4-1	TRBJ1-2
CASSLRGASGRLDEQFF	TGTGCCAGCAGCTTGAGGGGAGCTAGCGGGAGACTCGATGAGCAGTTCTTC	TRBD2	few	TRBV7-3	TRBJ2-1
CASSELTGWTGTDTQYF	TGTGCCAGCTCAGAGCTTACAGGGTGGACAGGCACAGATACGCAGTATTTT	-	once	TRBV18	TRBJ2-3
CASSWTGTDEKLFF	TGTGCCAGTAGTTGGACAGGCACTGATGAAAAACTGTTTTTT	TRBD1	few	TRBV19	TRBJ1-4
CASSELRLAGVNEQFF	TGTGCCAGCAGTGAATTGCGACTAGCGGGAGTCAATGAGCAGTTCTTC	TRBD2	-	TRBV25-1	TRBJ2-1
CASRVEVGGAYNEQFF	TGTGCCAGCAGGGTCGAGGTAGGGGGCGCCTACAATGAGCAGTTCTTC	TRBD1	-	TRBV2	TRBJ2-1